This T cell receptor beta chain was recovered during a study of blood T cell repertoires in COVID-19. Generated by immunoSEQ multiplex PCR, the TCRdb table keeps only in-frame clones and is missing some. The sample holds about 48,000 clones, around nine tenths seen once. The germline V and J ends were trimmed by 1 base and 7 bases, with 10 bases remaining between them. This CDR3 comprises 13 residues. Looked up from germline, CDR1 is SGHVS and CDR2 is FNYEAQ. This chain links TRBV7-6 with TRBJ1-2; D may be TRBD1 (5 bases). The clonotype originates from a man aged 70-80 years with acute or convalescent COVID-19. Sequences were obtained from peripheral blood. CDR3 sequence (DNA): TGTGCCAGCAGCTTAGTCCAGGGCATTGGCTACACCTTC. As protein: CASSLVQGIGYTF.